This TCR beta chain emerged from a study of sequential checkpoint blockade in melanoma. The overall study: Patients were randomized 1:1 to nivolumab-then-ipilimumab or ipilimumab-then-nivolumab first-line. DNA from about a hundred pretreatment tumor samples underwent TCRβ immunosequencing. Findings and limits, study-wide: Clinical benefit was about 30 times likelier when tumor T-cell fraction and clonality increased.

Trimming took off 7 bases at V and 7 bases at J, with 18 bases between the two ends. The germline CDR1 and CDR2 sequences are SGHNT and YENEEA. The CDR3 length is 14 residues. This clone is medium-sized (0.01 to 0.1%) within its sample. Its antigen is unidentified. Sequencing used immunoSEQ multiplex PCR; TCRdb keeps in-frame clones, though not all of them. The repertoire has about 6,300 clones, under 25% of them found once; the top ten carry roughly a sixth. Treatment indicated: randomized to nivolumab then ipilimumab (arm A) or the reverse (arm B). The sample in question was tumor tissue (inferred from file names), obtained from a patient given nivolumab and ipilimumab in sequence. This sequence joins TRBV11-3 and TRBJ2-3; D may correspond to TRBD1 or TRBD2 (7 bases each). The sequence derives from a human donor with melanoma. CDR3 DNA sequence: TGTGCCAGCATCCCAGGGGGGGTAACAAATACGCAGTATTTT. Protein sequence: CASIPGGVTNTQYF.